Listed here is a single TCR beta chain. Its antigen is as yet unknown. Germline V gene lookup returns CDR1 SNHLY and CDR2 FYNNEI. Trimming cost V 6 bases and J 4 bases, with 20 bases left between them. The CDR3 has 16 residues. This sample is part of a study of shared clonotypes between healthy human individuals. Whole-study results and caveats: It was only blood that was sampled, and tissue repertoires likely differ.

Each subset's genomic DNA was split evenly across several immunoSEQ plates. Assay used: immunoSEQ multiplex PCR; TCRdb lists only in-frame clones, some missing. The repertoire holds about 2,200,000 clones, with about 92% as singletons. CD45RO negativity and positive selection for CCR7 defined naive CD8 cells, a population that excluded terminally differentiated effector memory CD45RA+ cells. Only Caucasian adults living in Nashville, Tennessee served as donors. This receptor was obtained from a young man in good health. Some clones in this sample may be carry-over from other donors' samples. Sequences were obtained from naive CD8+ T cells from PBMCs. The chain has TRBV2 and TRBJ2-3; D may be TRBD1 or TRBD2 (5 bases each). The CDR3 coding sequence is TGTGCCAGCAGAGCCGATTTCGGGGCTGGGCCAGATACGCAGTATTTT. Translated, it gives CASRADFGAGPDTQYF.